This is a list of T cell receptor beta chains from one sample in a study of T-cell reconstitution after alpha-beta-depleted transplantation in children. From the PCR reads, TCRdb called clonotypes with MiXCR, one entry per CDR3 protein. Altogether hundreds of thousands of distinct CDR3 sequences are present, over 10% being singletons, with the ten largest covering around 0.76%. The sequenced sample was PBMCs, obtained before TCRalphabeta/CD19-depleted stem cell transplant. All receptors come from a girl aged 2 to 10 with congenital amegakaryocytic thrombocytopenia, due to receive a stem cell transplant. CDR3s include the opening cysteine and the closing phenylalanine or tryptophan. Each record gives: CDR3 DNA, CDR3 protein, J gene, V gene, clone size, D gene. D genes are given only for firm matches. Size tells how often a clone was seen (once, few, many) or the class of an expanded clone, and some rows leave it out.

DNA: TGCGCCAGCAGCACCACAGGGGAGAATTCACCCCTCCACTTT; CDR3: CASSTTGENSPLHF; J: TRBJ1-6; V: TRBV5-1; size: few; D: TRBD1
DNA: TGCAGTGCTACAATGGCCGGGACGCGGGAGCAGTTCTTC; CDR3: CSATMAGTREQFF; J: TRBJ2-1; V: TRBV20-1; size: .; D: .
DNA: TGCGCCAGCAGCTTGGGGTATGGACAGCTCTATGGCTACACCTTC; CDR3: CASSLGYGQLYGYTF; J: TRBJ1-2; V: TRBV5-1; size: few; D: .
DNA: TGTGCCAGCAGCTTACTATTGTATGGCTACACCTTC; CDR3: CASSLLLYGYTF; J: TRBJ1-2; V: TRBV7-9; size: few; D: .
DNA: TGCAGCGTTGATGGAGGGATGGTAGATACGCAGTATTTT; CDR3: CSVDGGMVDTQYF; J: TRBJ2-3; V: TRBV29-1; size: many; D: .
DNA: TGCAGTGCTAGATCCTGGTTAGGGAATGAGCAGTTCTTC; CDR3: CSARSWLGNEQFF; J: TRBJ2-1; V: TRBV20-1; size: many; D: .
DNA: TGTGCCAGCAGTTTTGAACAGGGAGTTCAGCCCCAGCATTTT; CDR3: CASSFEQGVQPQHF; J: TRBJ1-5; V: TRBV12-3/TRBV12-4; size: .; D: .
DNA: TGCGCCAGCAGCGAGGCGGGAGCCAAAAACATTCAGTACTTC; CDR3: CASSEAGAKNIQYF; J: TRBJ2-4; V: TRBV5-1; size: many; D: .
DNA: TGCGCCAGCAGCCAATACCCAGACAGGGCTGGAAACACCATATATTTT; CDR3: CASSQYPDRAGNTIYF; J: TRBJ1-3; V: TRBV4-1; size: .; D: TRBD1
DNA: TGTGCCAGCAGTCTCAGGGGGCCTTCCAATGAGCAGTTCTTC; CDR3: CASSLRGPSNEQFF; J: TRBJ2-1; V: TRBV28; size: .; D: TRBD1
DNA: TGTGCCAGCAGCACACCTAGCGGGAGGGCGTACGAGCAGTACTTC; CDR3: CASSTPSGRAYEQYF; J: TRBJ2-7; V: TRBV7-9; size: few; D: TRBD2
DNA: TGCAGTGCTAGAGACCAAGCGAGGGCGGAGACCCAGTACTTC; CDR3: CSARDQARAETQYF; J: TRBJ2-5; V: TRBV20-1; size: many; D: .
DNA: TGTGCCAGCAATCCGGCCCTCGCGGGAGCATTTGATGATACGCAGTATTTT; CDR3: CASNPALAGAFDDTQYF; J: TRBJ2-3; V: TRBV28; size: many; D: TRBD2
DNA: TGCAGTGCTAGTTCGGCGGGAGGGTATGGGAATGAGCAGTTCTTC; CDR3: CSASSAGGYGNEQFF; J: TRBJ2-1; V: TRBV20-1; size: .; D: TRBD2
DNA: TGTGCCAGCAGCTACGAGCTCTCCTACGAGCAGTACTTC; CDR3: CASSYELSYEQYF; J: TRBJ2-7; V: TRBV7-6; size: few; D: .
DNA: TGCAGCTATGGGGTAGGGGTGCAAGATACGCAGTATTTT; CDR3: CSYGVGVQDTQYF; J: TRBJ2-3; V: TRBV29-1; size: .; D: .
DNA: TGTGCCAGTAGTATGCCCACGACAGGGCGGGATCAGCCCCAGCATTTT; CDR3: CASSMPTTGRDQPQHF; J: TRBJ1-5; V: TRBV19; size: many; D: TRBD1
DNA: TGTGCCTGGGGACAGGCAAGGGCTGAAGCTTTCTTT; CDR3: CAWGQARAEAFF; J: TRBJ1-1; V: TRBV30; size: .; D: TRBD1
DNA: TGTGCCAGCAGGACTAGCGGTCACACAGATACGCAGTATTTT; CDR3: CASRTSGHTDTQYF; J: TRBJ2-3; V: TRBV7-9; size: .; D: TRBD2
DNA: TGTGCCAGCAGCCCCAATAGCGGGACCAGTGGAGATACGCAGTATTTT; CDR3: CASSPNSGTSGDTQYF; J: TRBJ2-3; V: TRBV7-3; size: few; D: TRBD2
DNA: TGTGCCAGCAGCTCCGCCGATTCCGGGGAGCTGTTTTTT; CDR3: CASSSADSGELFF; J: TRBJ2-2; V: TRBV11-2; size: few; D: .
DNA: TGTGCCAGCAGCCCCCGTGAGGGAGTGGACACCGGGGAGCTGTTTTTT; CDR3: CASSPREGVDTGELFF; J: TRBJ2-2; V: TRBV7-9; size: many; D: .
DNA: TGTGCCAGCAGCTTAGTGAAGGGCCTCACAGATACGCAGTATTTT; CDR3: CASSLVKGLTDTQYF; J: TRBJ2-3; V: TRBV7-9; size: .; D: .
DNA: TGTGCCATCAGTGCCGGGAGAGGGACAGATACGCAGTATTTT; CDR3: CAISAGRGTDTQYF; J: TRBJ2-3; V: TRBV10-3; size: many; D: .
DNA: TGCGCCAGCAGCCCCACGGGACAGCTGAACACTGAAGCTTTCTTT; CDR3: CASSPTGQLNTEAFF; J: TRBJ1-1; V: TRBV4-1; size: .; D: TRBD1
DNA: TGTGCCAGCAGCCAAGATAGTGCCAGAGGGAACATTCAGTACTTC; CDR3: CASSQDSARGNIQYF; J: TRBJ2-4; V: TRBV3-1; size: many; D: .
DNA: TGCGCCAGCAGCTTGGCAGATATGTACGAGCAGTACTTC; CDR3: CASSLADMYEQYF; J: TRBJ2-7; V: TRBV5-1; size: .; D: .
DNA: TGTGCCATCAGTGAGCCGCGGTCGACTAGCACAGATACGCAGTATTTT; CDR3: CAISEPRSTSTDTQYF; J: TRBJ2-3; V: TRBV10-3; size: .; D: .
DNA: TGTGCCATCAGTGAGTACCGGGGGGGCACAGATACGCAGTATTTT; CDR3: CAISEYRGGTDTQYF; J: TRBJ2-3; V: TRBV10-3; size: .; D: TRBD2
DNA: TGTGCCAGCAGAGGACTAGCGGGCGCGCCCGAGCAGTACTTC; CDR3: CASRGLAGAPEQYF; J: TRBJ2-7; V: TRBV27; size: few; D: TRBD2
DNA: TGTGCCAGCAGGGGACAGGGCTTCGGAGATACGCAGTATTTT; CDR3: CASRGQGFGDTQYF; J: TRBJ2-3; V: TRBV6-1; size: .; D: TRBD1
DNA: TGTGCCTGGAGTGTCCCAGGGATTGGGGGTCAGCCCCAGCATTTT; CDR3: CAWSVPGIGGQPQHF; J: TRBJ1-5; V: TRBV30; size: .; D: .
DNA: TGCAGTGCTAGCAGCCGACTGCAGTACTTC; CDR3: CSASSRLQYF; J: TRBJ2-7; V: TRBV20-1; size: many; D: .
DNA: TGTGCCAGCAGTCCCCCCTCGGACCCCTCCCAAGAGACCCAGTACTTC; CDR3: CASSPPSDPSQETQYF; J: TRBJ2-5; V: TRBV12-3/TRBV12-4; size: many; D: .
DNA: TGTGCCAGCGGGAGGGCCTACCAAGAGACCCAGTACTTC; CDR3: CASGRAYQETQYF; J: TRBJ2-5; V: TRBV7-2; size: .; D: TRBD2
DNA: TGTGCCAGCAGTCCTAACCCGGGACTAGCGGTATACAATGAGCAGTTCTTC; CDR3: CASSPNPGLAVYNEQFF; J: TRBJ2-1; V: TRBV12-3/TRBV12-4; size: few; D: TRBD2
DNA: TGCAGTGCTAGAGCTCAGAGCGGAGACATGGAGACCCAGTACTTC; CDR3: CSARAQSGDMETQYF; J: TRBJ2-5; V: TRBV20-1; size: few; D: .
DNA: TGCAGTGCTAGAGATTGGGATAGCGGGATCTATGAGCAGTTCTTC; CDR3: CSARDWDSGIYEQFF; J: TRBJ2-1; V: TRBV20-1; size: many; D: TRBD2
DNA: TGCAGCGTTGAGTACGGGGGAACTGAAGCTTTCTTT; CDR3: CSVEYGGTEAFF; J: TRBJ1-1; V: TRBV29-1; size: many; D: .
DNA: TGTGCCAGCAGCCGGGGGGGCAGGGCGCAAGAGACCCAGTACTTC; CDR3: CASSRGGRAQETQYF; J: TRBJ2-5; V: TRBV11-2; size: few; D: TRBD2
DNA: TGTGCCAGCAGTTTTGGAGGACAGGGGTTGGGACAGCAGTTCTTC; CDR3: CASSFGGQGLGQQFF; J: TRBJ2-1; V: TRBV28; size: .; D: TRBD1
DNA: TGTGCCAGCAGCCAAGGACCGATTCTAGCGGCTAACTACAATGAGCAGTTCTTC; CDR3: CASSQGPILAANYNEQFF; J: TRBJ2-1; V: TRBV4-2; size: many; D: TRBD2
DNA: TGTGCCAGCAGAGCTGCCGGGAGCGGATTCTACAATGAGCAGTTCTTC; CDR3: CASRAAGSGFYNEQFF; J: TRBJ2-1; V: TRBV5-6; size: few; D: .
DNA: TGCGCCAGCAGCCATGGACTCCTTATAAACACCGGGGAGCTGTTTTTT; CDR3: CASSHGLLINTGELFF; J: TRBJ2-2; V: TRBV4-1; size: .; D: .
DNA: TGTGCCTGGACGGGGAACATGAACACTGAAGCTTTCTTT; CDR3: CAWTGNMNTEAFF; J: TRBJ1-1; V: TRBV30; size: .; D: .
DNA: TGTGCCAGCAGCTTAGAGGAGTTGAACACTGAAGCTTTCTTT; CDR3: CASSLEELNTEAFF; J: TRBJ1-1; V: TRBV7-2; size: few; D: .